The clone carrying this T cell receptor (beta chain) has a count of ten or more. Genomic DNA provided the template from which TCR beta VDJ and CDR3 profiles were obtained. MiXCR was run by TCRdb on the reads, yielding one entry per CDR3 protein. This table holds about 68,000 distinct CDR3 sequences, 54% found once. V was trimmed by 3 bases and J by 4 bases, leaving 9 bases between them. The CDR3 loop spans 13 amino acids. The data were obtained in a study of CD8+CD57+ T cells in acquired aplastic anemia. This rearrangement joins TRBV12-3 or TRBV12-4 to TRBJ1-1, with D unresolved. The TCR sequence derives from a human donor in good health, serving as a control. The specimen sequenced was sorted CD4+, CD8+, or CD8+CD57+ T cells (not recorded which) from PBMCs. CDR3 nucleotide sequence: TGTGCCAGCAGTTTGTACAGAGGCACTGAAGCTTTCTTT. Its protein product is CASSLYRGTEAFF.